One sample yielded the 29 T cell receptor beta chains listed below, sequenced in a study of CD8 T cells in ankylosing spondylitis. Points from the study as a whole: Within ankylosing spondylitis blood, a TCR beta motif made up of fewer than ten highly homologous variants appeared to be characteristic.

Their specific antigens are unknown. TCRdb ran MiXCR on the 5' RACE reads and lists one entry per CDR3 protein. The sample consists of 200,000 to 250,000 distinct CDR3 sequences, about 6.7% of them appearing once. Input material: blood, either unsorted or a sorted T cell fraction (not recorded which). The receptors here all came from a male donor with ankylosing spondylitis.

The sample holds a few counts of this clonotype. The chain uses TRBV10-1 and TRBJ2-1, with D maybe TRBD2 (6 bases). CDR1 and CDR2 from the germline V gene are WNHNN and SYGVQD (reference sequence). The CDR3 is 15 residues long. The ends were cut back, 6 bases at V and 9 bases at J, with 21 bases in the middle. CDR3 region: CASSAGLSALGEQFF. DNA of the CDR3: TGCGCCAGCAGCGCGGGACTCTCGGCGTTGGGTGAGCAGTTCTTC.

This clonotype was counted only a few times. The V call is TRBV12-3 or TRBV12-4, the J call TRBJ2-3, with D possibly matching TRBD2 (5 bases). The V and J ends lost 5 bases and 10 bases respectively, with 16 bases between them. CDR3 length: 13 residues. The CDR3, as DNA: TGTGCCAGCAGTACGGGAAGGAGAGAATCGCAGTATTTT. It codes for CASSTGRRESQYF.

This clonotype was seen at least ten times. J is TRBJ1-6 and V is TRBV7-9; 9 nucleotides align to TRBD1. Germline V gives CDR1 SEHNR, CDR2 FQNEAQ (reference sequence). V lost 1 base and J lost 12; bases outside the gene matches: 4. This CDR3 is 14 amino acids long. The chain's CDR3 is CASSLVGQGLPLHF. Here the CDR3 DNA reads TGTGCCAGCAGCTTAGTGGGACAGGGATTACCCCTCCACTTT.

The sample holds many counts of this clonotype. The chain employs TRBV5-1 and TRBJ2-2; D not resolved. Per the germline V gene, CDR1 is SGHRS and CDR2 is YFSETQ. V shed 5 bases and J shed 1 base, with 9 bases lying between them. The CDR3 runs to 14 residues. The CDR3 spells CASRSQRNTGELFF. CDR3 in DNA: TGCGCCAGCAGATCCCAAAGGAACACCGGGGAGCTGTTTTTT.

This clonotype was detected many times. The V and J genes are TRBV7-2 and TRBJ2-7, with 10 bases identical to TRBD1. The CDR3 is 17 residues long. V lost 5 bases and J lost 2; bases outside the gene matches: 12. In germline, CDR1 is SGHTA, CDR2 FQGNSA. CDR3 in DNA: TGTGCCAGCAGCAGCGGGACAGGGGATACCGACCCCTACGAGCAGTACTTC. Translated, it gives CASSSGTGDTDPYEQYF.

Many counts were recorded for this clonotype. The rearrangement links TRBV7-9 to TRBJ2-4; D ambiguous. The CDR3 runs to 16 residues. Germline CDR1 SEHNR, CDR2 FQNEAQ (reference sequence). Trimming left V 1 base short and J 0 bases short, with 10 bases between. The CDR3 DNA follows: TGTGCCAGCAGCTTAGTAGAAGGCCTAGCCAAAAACATTCAGTACTTC. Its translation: CASSLVEGLAKNIQYF.

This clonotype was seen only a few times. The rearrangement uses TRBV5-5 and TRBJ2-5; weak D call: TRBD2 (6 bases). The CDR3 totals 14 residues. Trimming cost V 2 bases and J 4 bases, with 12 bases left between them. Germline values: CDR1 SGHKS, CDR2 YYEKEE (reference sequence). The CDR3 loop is CASSFPSGLETQYF. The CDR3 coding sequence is TGTGCCAGCAGCTTTCCGAGCGGGCTAGAGACCCAGTACTTC.

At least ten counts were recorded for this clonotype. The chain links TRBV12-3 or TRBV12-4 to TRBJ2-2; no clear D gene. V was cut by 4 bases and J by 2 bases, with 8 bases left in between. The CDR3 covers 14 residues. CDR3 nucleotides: TGTGCCAGCAGTTACTTAAAAAACACCGGGGAGCTGTTTTTT. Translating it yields CASSYLKNTGELFF.

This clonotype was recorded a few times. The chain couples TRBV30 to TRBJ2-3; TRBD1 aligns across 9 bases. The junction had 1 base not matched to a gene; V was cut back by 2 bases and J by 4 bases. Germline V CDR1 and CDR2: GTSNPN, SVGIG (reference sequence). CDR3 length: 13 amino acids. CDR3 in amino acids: CAWSWTGADTQYF. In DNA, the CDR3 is TGTGCCTGGAGTTGGACAGGGGCAGATACGCAGTATTTT.

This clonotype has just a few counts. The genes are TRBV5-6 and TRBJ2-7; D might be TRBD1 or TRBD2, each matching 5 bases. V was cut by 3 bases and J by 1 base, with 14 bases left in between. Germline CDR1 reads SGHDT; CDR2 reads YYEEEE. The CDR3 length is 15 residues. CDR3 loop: CASSSLGTESYEQYF. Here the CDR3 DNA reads TGTGCCAGCAGCTCCTTGGGGACCGAATCCTACGAGCAGTACTTC.

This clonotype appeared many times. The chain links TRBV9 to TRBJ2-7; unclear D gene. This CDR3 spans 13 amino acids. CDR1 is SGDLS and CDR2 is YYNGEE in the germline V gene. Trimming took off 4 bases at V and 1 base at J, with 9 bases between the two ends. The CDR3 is CASSPDGSYEQYF. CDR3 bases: TGTGCCAGCAGCCCCGACGGATCCTACGAGCAGTACTTC.

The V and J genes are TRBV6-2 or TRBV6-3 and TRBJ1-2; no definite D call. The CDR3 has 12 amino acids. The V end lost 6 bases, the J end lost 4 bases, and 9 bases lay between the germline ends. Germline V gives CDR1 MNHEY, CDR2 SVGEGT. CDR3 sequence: CASSLPSYGYTF. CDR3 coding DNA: TGTGCCAGCAGCCTGCCTAGCTATGGCTACACCTTC.

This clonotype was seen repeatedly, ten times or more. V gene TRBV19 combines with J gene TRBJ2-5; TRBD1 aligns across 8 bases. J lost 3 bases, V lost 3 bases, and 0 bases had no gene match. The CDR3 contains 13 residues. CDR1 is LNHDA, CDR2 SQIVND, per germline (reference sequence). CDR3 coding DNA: TGTGCCAGTAGTATGGACAGGGAAGAGACCCAGTACTTC. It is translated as CASSMDREETQYF.

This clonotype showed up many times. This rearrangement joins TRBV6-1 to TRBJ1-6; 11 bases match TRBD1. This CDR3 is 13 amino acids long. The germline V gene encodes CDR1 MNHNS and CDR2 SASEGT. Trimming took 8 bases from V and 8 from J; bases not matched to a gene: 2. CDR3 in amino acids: CASGQGAYSPLHF. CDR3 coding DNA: TGTGCCAGCGGACAGGGGGCATATTCACCCCTCCACTTT.

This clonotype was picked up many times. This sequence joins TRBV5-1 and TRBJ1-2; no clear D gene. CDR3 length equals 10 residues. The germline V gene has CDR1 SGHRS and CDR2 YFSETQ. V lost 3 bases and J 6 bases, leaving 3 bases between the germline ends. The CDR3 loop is CASSSHGYTF. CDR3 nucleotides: TGCGCCAGCAGCTCTCATGGCTACACCTTC. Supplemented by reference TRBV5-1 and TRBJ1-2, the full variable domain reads KAGVTQTPRYLIKTRGQQVTLSCSPISGHRSVSWYQQTPGQGLQFLFEYFSETQRNKGNFPGRFSGRQFSNSRSEMNVSTLELGDSALYLCASSSHGYTFGSGTRLTVV.

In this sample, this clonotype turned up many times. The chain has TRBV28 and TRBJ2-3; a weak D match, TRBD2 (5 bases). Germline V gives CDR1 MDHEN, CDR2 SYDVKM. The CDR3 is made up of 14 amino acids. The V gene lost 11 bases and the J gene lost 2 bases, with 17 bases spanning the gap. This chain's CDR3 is CACEDGLNTDTQYF. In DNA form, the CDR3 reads TGTGCCTGCGAGGACGGACTGAACACAGATACGCAGTATTTT.

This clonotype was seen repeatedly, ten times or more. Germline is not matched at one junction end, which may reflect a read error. CDR3 nucleotides: TGTGCTAGCAGCCCCGGGGGTGTCTACGAGCAGTACTTC. As protein: CASSPGGVYEQYF. This chain connects TRBV7-9 to TRBJ2-7, with D possibly matching TRBD2 (6 bases). Germline CDR1 and CDR2: SEHNR and FQNEAQ (reference sequence). The CDR3 runs 13 residues.

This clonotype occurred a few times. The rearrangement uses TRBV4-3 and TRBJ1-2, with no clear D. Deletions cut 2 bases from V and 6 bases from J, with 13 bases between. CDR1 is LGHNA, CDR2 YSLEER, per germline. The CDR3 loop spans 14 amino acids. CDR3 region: CASSQRAQRDGYTF. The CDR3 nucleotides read TGCGCCAGCAGCCAAAGGGCCCAAAGGGATGGCTACACCTTC.

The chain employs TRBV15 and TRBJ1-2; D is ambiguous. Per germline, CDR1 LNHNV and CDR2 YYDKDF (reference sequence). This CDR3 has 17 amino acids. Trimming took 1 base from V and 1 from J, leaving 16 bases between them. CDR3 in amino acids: CATSRGVNGVGNYGYTF. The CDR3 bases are TGTGCCACCAGCAGAGGGGTTAATGGGGTCGGTAACTATGGCTACACCTTC.

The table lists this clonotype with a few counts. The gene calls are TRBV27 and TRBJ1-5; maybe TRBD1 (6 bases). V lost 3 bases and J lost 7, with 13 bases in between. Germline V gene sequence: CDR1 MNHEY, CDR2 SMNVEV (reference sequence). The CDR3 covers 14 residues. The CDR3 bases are TGTGCCAGCAGTTTTCTTCCAGGGGTCCAGCCCCAGCATTTT. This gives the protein CASSFLPGVQPQHF.

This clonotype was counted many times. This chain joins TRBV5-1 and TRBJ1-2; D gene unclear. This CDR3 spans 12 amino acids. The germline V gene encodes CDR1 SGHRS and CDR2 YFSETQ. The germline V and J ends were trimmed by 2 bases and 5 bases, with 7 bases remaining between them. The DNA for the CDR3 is TGCGCCAGCAGCTTCGCCCGATATGGCTACACCTTC. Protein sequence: CASSFARYGYTF.

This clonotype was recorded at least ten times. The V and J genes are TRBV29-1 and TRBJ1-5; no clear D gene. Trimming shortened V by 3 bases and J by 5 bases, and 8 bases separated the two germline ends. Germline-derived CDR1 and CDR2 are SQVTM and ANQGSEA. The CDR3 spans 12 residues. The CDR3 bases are TGCAGCGTTGATAACGGGGATCAGCCCCAGCATTTT. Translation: CSVDNGDQPQHF.

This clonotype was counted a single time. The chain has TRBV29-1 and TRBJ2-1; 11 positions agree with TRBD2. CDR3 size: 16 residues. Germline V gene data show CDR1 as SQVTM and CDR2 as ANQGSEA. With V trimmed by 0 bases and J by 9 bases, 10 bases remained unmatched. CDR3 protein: CSVEDWASGRLGEQFF. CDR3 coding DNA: TGCAGCGTTGAAGATTGGGCTAGCGGGAGGTTGGGTGAGCAGTTCTTC.

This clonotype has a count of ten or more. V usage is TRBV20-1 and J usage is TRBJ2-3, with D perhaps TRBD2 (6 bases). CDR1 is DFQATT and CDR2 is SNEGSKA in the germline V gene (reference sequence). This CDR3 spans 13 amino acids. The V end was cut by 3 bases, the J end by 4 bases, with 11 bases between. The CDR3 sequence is CSARDGGADTQYF. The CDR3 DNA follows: TGCAGTGCTAGGGACGGCGGGGCAGATACGCAGTATTTT.

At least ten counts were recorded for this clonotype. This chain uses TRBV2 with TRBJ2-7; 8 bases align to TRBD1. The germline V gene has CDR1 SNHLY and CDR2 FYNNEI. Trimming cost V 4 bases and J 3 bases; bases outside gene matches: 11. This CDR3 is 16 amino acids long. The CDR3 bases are TGTGCCAGCAGTGCTACGCCGGGACAGGCCATCTACGAGCAGTACTTC. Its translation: CASSATPGQAIYEQYF.

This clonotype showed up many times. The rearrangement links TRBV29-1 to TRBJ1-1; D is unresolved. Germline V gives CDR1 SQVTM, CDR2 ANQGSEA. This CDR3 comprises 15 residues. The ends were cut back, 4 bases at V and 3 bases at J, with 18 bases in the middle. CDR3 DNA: TGCAGCGTTGTAAATCTCGGCTCCCGAGACACTGAAGCTTTCTTT. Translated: CSVVNLGSRDTEAFF.

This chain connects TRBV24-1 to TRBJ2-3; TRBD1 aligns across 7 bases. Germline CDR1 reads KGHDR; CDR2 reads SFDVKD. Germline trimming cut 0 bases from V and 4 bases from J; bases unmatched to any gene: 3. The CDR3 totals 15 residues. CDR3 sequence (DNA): TGTGCCACCAGTGATTTGCTCCAGGGGGCAGATACGCAGTATTTT. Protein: CATSDLLQGADTQYF.

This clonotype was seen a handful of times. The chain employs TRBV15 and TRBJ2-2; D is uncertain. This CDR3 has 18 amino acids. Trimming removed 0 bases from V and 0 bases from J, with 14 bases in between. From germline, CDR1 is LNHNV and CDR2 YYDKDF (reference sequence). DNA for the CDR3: TGTGCCACCAGCAGAGAAATACCCTCGCTAACGAACACCGGGGAGCTGTTTTTT. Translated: CATSREIPSLTNTGELFF.

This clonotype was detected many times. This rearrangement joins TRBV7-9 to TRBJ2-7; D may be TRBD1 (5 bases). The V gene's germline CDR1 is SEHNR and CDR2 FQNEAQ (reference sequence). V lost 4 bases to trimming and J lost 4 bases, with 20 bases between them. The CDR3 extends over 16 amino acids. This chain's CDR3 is CASSSSQQGSWYEQYF. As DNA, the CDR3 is TGTGCCAGCAGCTCCTCCCAGCAGGGCAGTTGGTACGAGCAGTACTTC.